The next 13 T cell receptor beta chains were all read from a single sample in a study of T cells after yellow fever vaccination. TCRdb redid the calling of the 5' RACE reads with MiXCR, one entry per CDR3 protein. This table has about 400,000 distinct CDR3 sequences, under 7.5% appearing once. The material was PBMCs, obtained 5 days after the yellow fever booster vaccination. The source of these receptors is a man between 25 and 39 years old who received the YFV17D yellow fever vaccine.

The chain is built from TRBV20-1 and TRBJ2-1; perhaps TRBD2 as D (6 bases). V lost 2 bases, J lost 4 bases, and 12 bases lay in between. The germline V gene has CDR1 DFQATT and CDR2 SNEGSKA (reference sequence). CDR3 length: 14 residues. The CDR3 loop is CSARPAGTYNEQFF. The DNA for the CDR3 is TGCAGTGCTAGACCTGCGGGGACTTACAATGAGCAGTTCTTC.

This clonotype has at least ten counts. CDR3 nucleotides: TGTGCCAGCAGGACCCCCAAACAGGGATCCGGGGAGCTGTTTTTT. Translating it yields CASRTPKQGSGELFF. The chain has TRBV28 and TRBJ2-2; D perhaps matches TRBD1 (6 bases). Trimming pared 6 bases from V and 6 bases from J, leaving 17 bases between. The CDR3 loop spans 15 amino acids. Germline V gene lookup returns CDR1 MDHEN and CDR2 SYDVKM.

This clonotype has a count of ten or more. The chain carries TRBV25-1 and TRBJ1-4, with unresolved D. CDR1 is MGHDK and CDR2 is SYGVNS in the germline V gene. This CDR3 has 12 amino acids. Trimming took 5 bases from V and 8 from J, leaving 9 bases between them. CDR3: CASSRGNEKLFF. CDR3 DNA sequence: TGTGCCAGCAGTAGAGGGAACGAAAAACTGTTTTTT.

V and J are TRBV11-2 and TRBJ2-5; D is perhaps TRBD1 (6 bases). The germline V and J ends were trimmed by 5 bases and 3 bases, with 19 bases remaining between them. The CDR3 length is 16 residues. Germline CDR1 reads SGHAT; CDR2 reads FQNNGV. The CDR3 sequence is CASSPSARDKKETQYF. CDR3 DNA: TGTGCCAGCAGCCCCAGTGCCCGGGACAAAAAAGAGACCCAGTACTTC.

This chain links TRBV5-4 with TRBJ2-7; D remains unclear. CDR1 is SGHNT, CDR2 YYREEE, per germline (reference sequence). Trimming took off 0 bases at V and 6 bases at J, with 13 bases between the two ends. CDR3 size: 14 residues. The CDR3: CASSLAGHAIEQYF. The CDR3 region has the DNA TGTGCCAGCAGCTTGGCCGGTCACGCGATCGAGCAGTACTTC.

This clonotype has a handful of counts. The chain carries TRBV7-9 and TRBJ2-5, with a tentative D call TRBD1 (6 bases). The CDR3 spans 16 residues. V lost 3 bases and J lost 5, with 19 bases in between. CDR1 and CDR2 from the germline V gene are SEHNR and FQNEAQ (reference sequence). For the CDR3, the DNA is TGTGCCAGCAGCTTCACGAACCCGTTCAGGGGTGAGACCCAGTACTTC. The encoded protein is CASSFTNPFRGETQYF.

This chain connects TRBV12-3 or TRBV12-4 to TRBJ2-2; no definite D call. The CDR3 extends over 14 amino acids. V was shortened by 1 base and J by 6 bases, with 9 bases between the two germline ends. CDR3 in DNA: TGTGCCAGCAGTTTAGACAACCAGGCCGGGGAGCTGTTTTTT. Translated, it gives CASSLDNQAGELFF.

This clonotype was counted a few times. The rearrangement uses TRBV11-2 and TRBJ2-1; TRBD2 matches at 8 bases. The J segment lost 5 bases and the V segment lost 3 bases, leaving 3 bases of the junction unmatched. This CDR3 contains 14 residues. Germline loops: CDR1 SGHAT, CDR2 FQNNGV. The CDR3 coding sequence is TGTGCCAGCAGCTTGACTAGCGTCCACAATGAGCAGTTCTTC. Protein product: CASSLTSVHNEQFF.

The chain carries TRBV5-8 and TRBJ1-6; weak D call: TRBD1 (5 bases). CDR1 SGHTS and CDR2 YDEGEE come from the germline V gene. This CDR3 spans 16 amino acids. Trimming took off 3 bases at V and 5 bases at J, with 15 bases between the two ends. The CDR3 is CASSYHSGGNNSPLHF. The CDR3 coding sequence is TGTGCCAGCAGCTACCACTCGGGGGGGAATAATTCACCCCTCCACTTT.

This clonotype has ten or more counts. The chain recombines TRBV12-3 or TRBV12-4 with TRBJ2-7, with a weak D call TRBD1 (5 bases). Trimming stripped 5 bases from V and 6 bases from J, with 17 bases between. The length of the CDR3 is 14 residues. CDR3 protein: CASSISGNPSEQYF. CDR3 DNA: TGTGCCAGCAGTATCTCAGGGAATCCCAGCGAGCAGTACTTC.

In its sample, this clonotype was seen many times. An end of the junction does not agree with germline; a read error may underlie this. V gene TRBV12-3 or TRBV12-4 combines with J gene TRBJ2-5, with D uncertain. This CDR3 has 13 amino acids. The CDR3 region is CASSLGSPETQYF. CDR3 sequence (DNA): TGTGCTAGCAGTTTAGGTAGTCCGGAGACCCAGTACTTC.

This clonotype occurred many times. This chain links TRBV5-1 with TRBJ2-1, with D uncertain. The CDR3 runs to 15 residues. The germline V gene encodes CDR1 SGHRS and CDR2 YFSETQ. Trimming took 0 bases from V and 0 from J, leaving 7 bases between them. CDR3 sequence reads: CASSLDVGSYNEQFF. DNA of the CDR3: TGCGCCAGCAGCTTGGACGTGGGCTCCTACAATGAGCAGTTCTTC.

The chain carries TRBV7-9 and TRBJ1-2, with a possible D match to TRBD1 (6 bases). Germline CDR1 and CDR2: SEHNR and FQNEAQ (reference sequence). This CDR3 contains 13 residues. The V end lost 8 bases, the J end lost 9 bases, and 19 bases lay between the germline ends. The CDR3 DNA sequence: TGTGCCAGCTCCCCGAGGGGGGATAATCGCTACACCTTC. Translated: CASSPRGDNRYTF.